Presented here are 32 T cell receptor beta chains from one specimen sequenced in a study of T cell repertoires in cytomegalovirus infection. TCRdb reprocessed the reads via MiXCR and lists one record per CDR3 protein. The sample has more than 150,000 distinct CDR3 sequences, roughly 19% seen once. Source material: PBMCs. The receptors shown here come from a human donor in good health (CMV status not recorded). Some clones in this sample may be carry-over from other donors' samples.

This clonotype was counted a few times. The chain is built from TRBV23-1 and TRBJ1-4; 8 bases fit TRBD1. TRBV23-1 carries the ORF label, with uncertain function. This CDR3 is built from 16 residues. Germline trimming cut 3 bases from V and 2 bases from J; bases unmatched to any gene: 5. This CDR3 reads CASSHPGQGTNEKLFF. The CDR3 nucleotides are TGCGCCAGCAGTCACCCCGGACAGGGCACTAATGAAAAACTGTTTTTT.

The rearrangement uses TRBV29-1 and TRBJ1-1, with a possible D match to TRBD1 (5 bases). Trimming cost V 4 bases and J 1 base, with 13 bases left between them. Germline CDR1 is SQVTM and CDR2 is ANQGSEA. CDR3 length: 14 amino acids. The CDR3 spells CSVVVGVGNTEAFF. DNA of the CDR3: TGCAGCGTTGTTGTGGGGGTGGGGAACACTGAAGCTTTCTTT.

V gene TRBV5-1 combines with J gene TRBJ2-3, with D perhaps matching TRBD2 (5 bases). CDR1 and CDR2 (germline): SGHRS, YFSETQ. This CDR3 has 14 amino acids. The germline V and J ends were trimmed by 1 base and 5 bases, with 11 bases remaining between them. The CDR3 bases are TGCGCCAGCAGCTTGAGCGGAGTAGGAGATACGCAGTATTTT. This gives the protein CASSLSGVGDTQYF.

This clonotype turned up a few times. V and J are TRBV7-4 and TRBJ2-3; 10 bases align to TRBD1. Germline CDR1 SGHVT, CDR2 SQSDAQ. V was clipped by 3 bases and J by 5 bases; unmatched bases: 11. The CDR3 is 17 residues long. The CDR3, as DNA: TGTGCCAGCAGCTTCCGCGACAGGGGGCCTTCATTAGATACGCAGTATTTT. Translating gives CASSFRDRGPSLDTQYF.

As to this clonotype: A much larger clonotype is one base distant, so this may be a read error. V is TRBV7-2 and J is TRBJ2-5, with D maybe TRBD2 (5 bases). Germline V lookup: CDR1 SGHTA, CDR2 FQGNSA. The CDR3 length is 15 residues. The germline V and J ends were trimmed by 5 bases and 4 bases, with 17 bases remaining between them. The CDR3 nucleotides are TGTACCAGCAGCCCCAGCGGAGCTATTTTAGAGACCCAGTACTTC. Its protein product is CTSSPSGAILETQYF.

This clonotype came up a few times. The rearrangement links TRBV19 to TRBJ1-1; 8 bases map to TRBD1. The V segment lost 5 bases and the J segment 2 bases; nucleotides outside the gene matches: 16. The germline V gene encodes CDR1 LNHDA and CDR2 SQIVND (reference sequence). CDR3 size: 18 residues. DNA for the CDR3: TGTGCCAGTAGTCAAAGGACAGGGTTCTCCCGTTTTAACACTGAAGCTTTCTTT. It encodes CASSQRTGFSRFNTEAFF.

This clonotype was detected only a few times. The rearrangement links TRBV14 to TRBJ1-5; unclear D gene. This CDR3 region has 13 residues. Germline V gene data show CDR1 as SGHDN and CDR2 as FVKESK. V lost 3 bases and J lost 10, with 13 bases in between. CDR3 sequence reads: CASSQAGRVPQHF. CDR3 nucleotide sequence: TGTGCCAGCAGCCAGGCGGGGAGGGTACCCCAGCATTTT. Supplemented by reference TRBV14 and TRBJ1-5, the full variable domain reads EAGVTQFPSHSVIEKGQTVTLRCDPISGHDNLYWYRRVMGKEIKFLLHFVKESKQDESGMPNNRFLAERTGGTYSTLKVQPAELEDSGVYFCASSQAGRVPQHFGDGTRLSIL.

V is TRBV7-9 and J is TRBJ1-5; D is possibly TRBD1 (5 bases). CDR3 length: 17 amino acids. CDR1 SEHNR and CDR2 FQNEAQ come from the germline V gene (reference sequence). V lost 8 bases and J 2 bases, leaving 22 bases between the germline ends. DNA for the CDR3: TGTGCCAGCCCTTCCACCCTGGGGCCTCCGGGCAATCAGCCCCAGCATTTT. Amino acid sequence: CASPSTLGPPGNQPQHF.

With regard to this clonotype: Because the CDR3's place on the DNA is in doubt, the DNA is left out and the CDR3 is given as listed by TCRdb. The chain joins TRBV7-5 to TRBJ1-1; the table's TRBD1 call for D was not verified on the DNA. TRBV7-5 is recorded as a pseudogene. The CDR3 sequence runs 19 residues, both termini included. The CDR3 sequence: CISVPEAVAPGTGYTEALF.

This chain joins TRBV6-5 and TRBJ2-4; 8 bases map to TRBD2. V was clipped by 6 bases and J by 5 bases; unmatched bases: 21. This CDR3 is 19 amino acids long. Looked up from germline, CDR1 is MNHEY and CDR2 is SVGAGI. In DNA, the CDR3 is TGTGCCAGCAGATCACTCTACCCCTTACTAGCGGCCGTCGAAAACATTCAGTACTTC. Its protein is CASRSLYPLLAAVENIQYF.

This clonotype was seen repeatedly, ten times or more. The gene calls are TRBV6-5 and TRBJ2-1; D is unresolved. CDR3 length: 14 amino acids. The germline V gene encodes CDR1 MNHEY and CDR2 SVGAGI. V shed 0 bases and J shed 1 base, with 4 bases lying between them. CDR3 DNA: TGTGCCAGCAGTTACTCAGGTTCCTACAATGAGCAGTTCTTC. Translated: CASSYSGSYNEQFF.

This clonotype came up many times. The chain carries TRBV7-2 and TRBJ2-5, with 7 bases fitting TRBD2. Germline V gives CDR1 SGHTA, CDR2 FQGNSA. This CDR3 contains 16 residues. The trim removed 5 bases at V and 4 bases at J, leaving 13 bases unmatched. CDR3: CASSDWGGGVPETQYF. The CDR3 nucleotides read TGTGCCAGCAGCGACTGGGGGGGGGGAGTCCCAGAGACCCAGTACTTC.

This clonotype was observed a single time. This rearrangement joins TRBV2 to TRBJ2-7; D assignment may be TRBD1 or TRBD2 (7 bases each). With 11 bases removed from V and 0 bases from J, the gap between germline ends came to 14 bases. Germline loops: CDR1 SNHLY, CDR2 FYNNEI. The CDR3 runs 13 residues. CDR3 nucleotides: TGTGCCGGGGCAGGGGGGGTCTCCTACGAGCAGTACTTC. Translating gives CAGAGGVSYEQYF.

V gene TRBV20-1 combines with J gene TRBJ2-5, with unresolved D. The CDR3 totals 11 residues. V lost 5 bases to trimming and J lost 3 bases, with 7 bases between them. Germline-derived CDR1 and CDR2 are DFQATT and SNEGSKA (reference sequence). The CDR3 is CSAHREETQYF. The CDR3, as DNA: TGCAGTGCTCACAGAGAAGAGACCCAGTACTTC.

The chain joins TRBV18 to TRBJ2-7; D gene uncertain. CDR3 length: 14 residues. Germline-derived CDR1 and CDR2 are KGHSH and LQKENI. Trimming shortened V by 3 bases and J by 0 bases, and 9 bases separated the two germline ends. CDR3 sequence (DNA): TGTGCCAGCTCACCGGTCCAGGACTCCTACGAGCAGTACTTC. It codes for CASSPVQDSYEQYF.

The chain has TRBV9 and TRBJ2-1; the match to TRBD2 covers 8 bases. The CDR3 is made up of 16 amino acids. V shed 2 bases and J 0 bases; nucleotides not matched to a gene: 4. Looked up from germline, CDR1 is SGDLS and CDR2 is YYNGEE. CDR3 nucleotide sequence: TGTGCCAGCAGCGTTTCGAGCGGGAGCTCCTACAATGAGCAGTTCTTC. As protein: CASSVSSGSSYNEQFF.

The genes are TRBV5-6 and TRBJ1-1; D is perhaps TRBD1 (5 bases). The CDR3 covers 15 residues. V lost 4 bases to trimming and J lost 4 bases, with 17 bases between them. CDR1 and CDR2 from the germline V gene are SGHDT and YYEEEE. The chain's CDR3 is CASSNFRGGATEAFF. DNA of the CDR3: TGTGCCAGCAGCAACTTTCGCGGGGGTGCCACTGAAGCTTTCTTT. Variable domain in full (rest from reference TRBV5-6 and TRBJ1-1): DAGVTQSPTHLIKTRGQQVTLRCSPKSGHDTVSWYQQALGQGPQFIFQYYEEEERQRGNFPDRFSGHQFPNYSSELNVNALLLGDSALYLCASSNFRGGATEAFFGQGTRLTVV.

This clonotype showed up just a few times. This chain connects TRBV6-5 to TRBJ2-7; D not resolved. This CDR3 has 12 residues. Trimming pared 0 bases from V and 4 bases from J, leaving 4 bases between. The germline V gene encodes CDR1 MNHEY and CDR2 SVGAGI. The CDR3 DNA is TGTGCCAGCAGTTACTCGGCGTACGAGCAGTACTTC. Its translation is CASSYSAYEQYF.

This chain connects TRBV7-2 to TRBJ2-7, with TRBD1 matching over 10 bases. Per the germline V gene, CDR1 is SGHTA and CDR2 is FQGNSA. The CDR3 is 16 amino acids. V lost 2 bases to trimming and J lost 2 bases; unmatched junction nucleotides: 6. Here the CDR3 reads CASSLRGTGVPYEQYF. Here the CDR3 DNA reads TGTGCCAGCAGCTTAAGGGGGACAGGGGTCCCCTACGAGCAGTACTTC.

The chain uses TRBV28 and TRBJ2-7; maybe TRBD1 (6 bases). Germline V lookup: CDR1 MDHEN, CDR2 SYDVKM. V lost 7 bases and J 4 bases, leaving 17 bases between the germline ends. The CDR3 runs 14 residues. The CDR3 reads CASTLWGPGYEQYF. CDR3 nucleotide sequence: TGTGCCAGCACCCTCTGGGGGCCCGGATACGAGCAGTACTTC.

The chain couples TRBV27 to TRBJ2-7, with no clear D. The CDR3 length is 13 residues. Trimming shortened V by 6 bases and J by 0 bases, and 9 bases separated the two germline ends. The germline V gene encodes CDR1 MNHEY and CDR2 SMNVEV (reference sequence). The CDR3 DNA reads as TGTGCCAGCAGCCCACTTCGCTCCTACGAGCAGTACTTC. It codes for CASSPLRSYEQYF.

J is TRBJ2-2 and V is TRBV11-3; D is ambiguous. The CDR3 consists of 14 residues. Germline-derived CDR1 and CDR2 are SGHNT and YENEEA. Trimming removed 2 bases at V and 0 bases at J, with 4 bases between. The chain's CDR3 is CASSLYTNTGELFF. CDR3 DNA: TGTGCCAGCAGCTTATACACGAACACCGGGGAGCTGTTTTTT.

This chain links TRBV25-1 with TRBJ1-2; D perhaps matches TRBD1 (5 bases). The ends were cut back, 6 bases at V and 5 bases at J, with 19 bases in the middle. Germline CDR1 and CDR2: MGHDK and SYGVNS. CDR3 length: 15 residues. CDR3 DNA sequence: TGTGCCAGCAGAGCCGCCGGGACCCCGACGTATGGCTACACCTTC. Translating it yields CASRAAGTPTYGYTF.

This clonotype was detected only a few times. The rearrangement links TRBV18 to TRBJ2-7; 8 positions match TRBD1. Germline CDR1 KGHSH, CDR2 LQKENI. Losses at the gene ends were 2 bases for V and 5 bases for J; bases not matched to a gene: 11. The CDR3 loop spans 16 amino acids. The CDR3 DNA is TGTGCCAGCTCACCATATTTAGGACAGGGAATCAACGAGCAGTACTTC. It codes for CASSPYLGQGINEQYF.

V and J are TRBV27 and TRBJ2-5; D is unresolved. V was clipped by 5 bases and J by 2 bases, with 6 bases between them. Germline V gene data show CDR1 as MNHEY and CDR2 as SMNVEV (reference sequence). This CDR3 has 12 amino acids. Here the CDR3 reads CASSTSQETQYF. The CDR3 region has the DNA TGTGCCAGCAGTACCTCGCAAGAGACCCAGTACTTC.

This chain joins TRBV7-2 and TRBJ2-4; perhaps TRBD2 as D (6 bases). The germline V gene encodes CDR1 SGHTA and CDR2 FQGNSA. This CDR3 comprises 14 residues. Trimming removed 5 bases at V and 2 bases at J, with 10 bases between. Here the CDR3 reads CASSPSDPKNIQYF. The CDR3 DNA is TGTGCCAGCAGCCCTAGCGACCCCAAAAACATTCAGTACTTC.

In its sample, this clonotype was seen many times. DNA of the CDR3: TGTGCCAGCAGCCTTCGGACTAGCGCTACCAGGAGGAATGAGCAGTTCTTC. It codes for CASSLRTSATRRNEQFF. The V and J genes are TRBV7-6 and TRBJ2-1; 9 nucleotides align to TRBD2. Germline loops: CDR1 SGHVS, CDR2 FNYEAQ. There are 17 residues in the CDR3. V lost 5 bases, J lost 7 bases, and 15 bases stayed unmatched.

The CDR3 region is CASSMLAGSATGELFF. The CDR3 DNA is TGTGCCAGTAGTATGCTCGCGGGGTCGGCCACCGGGGAGCTGTTTTTT. The gene calls are TRBV19 and TRBJ2-2; possibly TRBD2 for D (6 bases). V lost 3 bases, J lost 4 bases, and 15 bases lay in between. The CDR3 is 16 amino acids. Germline CDR1 LNHDA, CDR2 SQIVND (reference sequence).

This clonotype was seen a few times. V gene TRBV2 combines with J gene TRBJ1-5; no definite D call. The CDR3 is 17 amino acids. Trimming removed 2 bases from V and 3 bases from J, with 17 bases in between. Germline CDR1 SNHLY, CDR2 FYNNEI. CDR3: CASSESPRQVTNQPQHF. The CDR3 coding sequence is TGTGCCAGCAGTGAATCCCCCAGGCAGGTGACCAATCAGCCCCAGCATTTT.

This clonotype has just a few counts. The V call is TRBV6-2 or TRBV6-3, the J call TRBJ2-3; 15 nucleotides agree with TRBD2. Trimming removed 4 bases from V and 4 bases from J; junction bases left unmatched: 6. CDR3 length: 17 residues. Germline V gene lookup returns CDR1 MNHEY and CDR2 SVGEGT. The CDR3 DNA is TGTGCCAGCAGTTTCAGGACTAGCGGGAGGGGAGCAGATACGCAGTATTTT. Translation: CASSFRTSGRGADTQYF.

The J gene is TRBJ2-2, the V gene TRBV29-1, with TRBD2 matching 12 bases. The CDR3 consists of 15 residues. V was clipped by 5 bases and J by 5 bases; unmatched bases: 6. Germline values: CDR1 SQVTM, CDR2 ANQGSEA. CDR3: CSVYLAGGRTGELFF. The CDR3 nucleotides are TGCAGCGTTTATCTAGCGGGGGGGCGTACCGGGGAGCTGTTTTTT.

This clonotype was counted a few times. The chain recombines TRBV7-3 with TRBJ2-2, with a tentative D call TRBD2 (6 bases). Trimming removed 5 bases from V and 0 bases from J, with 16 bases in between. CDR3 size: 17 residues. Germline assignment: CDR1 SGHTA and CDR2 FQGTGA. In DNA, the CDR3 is TGTGCCAGCAGCGAATGGGGGACTTACGCGAACACCGGGGAGCTGTTTTTT. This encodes CASSEWGTYANTGELFF.